This T cell receptor (beta chain) was obtained from a study of shared clonotypes between healthy human individuals (dated by TCRdb to 2020 to 2022). Context from the whole study: The cohort included three men and two women between 18 and 49 years of age. For each donor, CD4 naive and CD4 memory were each run on three plates, CD8 naive on two plates, and CD8 memory on one plate. To estimate repertoire size and how much clonotypes are shared between individuals, the study performed deep sequencing of blood TCR repertoires from roughly five healthy adults. Different laboratories and diverse techniques were used to prepare libraries and sequence TCR repertoires, to increase sequencing depth and limit assay-specific biases. Each donor's leukapheresis produced roughly between roughly 0.94 and 9.5 billion PBMCs. General findings and caveats noted by the study authors: Naive subsets generally had larger estimated clonotype richness than memory subsets. Because the study included only a small number of donors, the genetic and exposure-history diversity represented was limited. Rarefaction of sorted-subset datasets indicated incomplete sequencing despite the large sequencing depth. Sampling was restricted to blood, and TCR repertoires in tissue are likely to differ from TCR repertoires in blood. Compared with non-shared clonotypes, the clonotypes found in all four sorted-subset donors had higher generation probabilities. Across a handful of donors, around 5% of naive CD4, approximately 3.6% of naive CD8, around 2.5% of memory CD4, and approximately 0.42% of memory CD8 clonotypes were shared. Based on pairwise subsampling, the degree of clonotype sharing among donors was expected to be affected by sequencing depth.

CD8 naive samples consisted of CD45RO-negative cells that were positively selected for CCR7, yielding a CD45RA+CCR7+ population without TemRA cells. Donors were healthy HIV-negative adults with no recently reported acute infections or vaccinations. All donors were Caucasian adults living in Nashville, Tennessee, USA. After blood collection by leukapheresis, PBMCs were isolated using Ficoll-Histopaque density gradient centrifugation and then cryopreserved in the vapor phase of liquid nitrogen. Analytical flow cytometry was used to check the purity and quantity of every magnetically sorted T cell population. Each sorted fraction had its genomic DNA isolated and then quantified by UV absorbance on a Nanodrop 2000c. Reading from cysteine to phenylalanine, the CDR3 counts 15 amino acids. Only CDR3 DNA is held: 45 bases, read in frame from base 1. The germline V gene provides CDR1 MGHRA and CDR2 YSYEKL. V is pruned by 5 bases and J by 2 bases, leaving 4 bases of the junction without a gene match.

Concerning this clone: The antigen this receptor binds is unknown. No much larger clonotype is one base removed from it; base qualities were not supplied.

Using the deep immunoSEQ assay, TCR CDR3 regions were amplified from genomic DNA by multiplex PCR. Genomic DNA extracted from each cell subset was distributed evenly over all wells of several immunoSEQ 96-well plates, and each plate served as one replicate. For sorted subsets, around 0.2 ug genomic DNA, equal to 30,000 or so T cell genomes, was loaded into each replicate PCR. Purified libraries were quantified with a Qubit 3.0 fluorometer, sized on a Bioanalyzer 2100, and re-quantified with the KAPA Library Quantification kit. Each immunoSEQ 96-well plate was sequenced on its own single-read 150-cycle Illumina NextSeq 550 flow cell. On the study's bioinformatics: Because the immunoSEQ output held only junctional sequences and lacked quality scores, the filtering could not match the filtering applied to full-length reads. Sequences were annotated with PyIR, a Python wrapper for IgBLAST v1.9, and V/J genes and CDR3 were assigned using IMGT germline references. Reads were filtered out if the reads had weak V/J assignments (E-value above 1e-6), no CDR3, stop codons, out-of-frame junctions, or ambiguous translated residues. A V3J clonotype was defined by an identical inferred V gene, J gene, and CDR3 amino acid sequence. Percentage overlap between repertoires was calculated by dividing the number of shared unique clonotypes by the size of the smaller repertoire. Richness of each repertoire was evaluated using RTK rarefaction, the Chao1 estimator, and Recon v2.1 estimates of unobserved clonotypes. Generation probabilities for all TCRbeta clonotypes obtained by the gDNA method from a handful of donors were computed using OLGA. Not all clones reach the TCRdb copy of this immuneACCESS table, which keeps in-frame sequences only. Checked studies attribute under half of the gap to unresolved V genes and leave the rest unexplained. That table furnishes V, J and clone size, whereas the DNA furnished D and trimming. In all, the sample holds about 2 million clones, and roughly 95% of those were seen once. The ten top clones hold 1% to 1.5% of the sample.

The sequence derives from a man in his late teens or twenties in good health. The rearrangement joined TRBV4-1 to TRBJ1-1; the junction holds 11 bases that match TRBD1. The specimen was naive CD8+ T cells sorted from blood. The cell subset or site label corresponds to: CD45RA+CCR7+. The CDR3 corresponds to CASSAGTGGNTEAFF. The base sequence is TGCGCCAGCAGCGCGGGGACAGGGGGTAACACTGAAGCTTTCTTT.